This TCR beta chain was sequenced in a study of T cell clonality in common variable immunodeficiency. CDR1 and CDR2 from the germline V gene are DFQATT and SNEGSKA (reference sequence). V lost 5 bases and J lost 2, with 11 bases in between. The CDR3 totals 13 residues. Measured with immunoSEQ multiplex PCR; TCRdb has only the in-frame clones, and not every one. This set yields about 66,000 clones and no singletons; the top ten hold approximately 1.5%. This clone was counted ten times or more. The CDR3 end lies 3 residues beyond the end of the read and is filled in from the germline J gene. The V and J genes are TRBV20-1 and TRBJ2-3; TRBD1 is a possible D gene (5 bases). Sequencing input: peripheral blood mononuclear cells. This receptor was taken from a person between 18 and 75 years old in good health. The CDR3 is CSAPDTPTDTQYF. The CDR3 DNA, read in part, is TGCAGTGCTCCGGACACCCCCACAGATACG.